The entry below describes one TCR beta chain. The antigen is not known. CDR1 is SNHLY, CDR2 FYNNEI, per germline. CDR3 length equals 14 residues. V trimming: 6 bases; J trimming: 2 bases; junction bases outside the gene matches: 1. These data belong to a study of PD-L1 blockade in urothelial cancer. Across the study: Each patient had 0 to 3 earlier chemotherapy regimens. Blood analyses occurred 3 weeks (second dose) and 6 weeks post treatment start. Study-level points and caveats: Durable benefit was linked to greater 3-week expansion of tumor-associated blood clones.

The table came from immunoSEQ multiplex PCR; TCRdb's copy has only in-frame clones and leaves some out. The sample records about 25,000 clones, almost 85% being singletons. This clonotype originated in a man in his 70s with urothelial cancer. Source: PBMCs, taken around atezolizumab (anti-PD-L1) treatment. J is TRBJ1-5 and V is TRBV2; 10 bases align to TRBD1. The CDR3 DNA reads as TGTGCCAGCAGGGGGACAGGGGGCAATCAGCCCCAGCATTTT. Translation: CASRGTGGNQPQHF.